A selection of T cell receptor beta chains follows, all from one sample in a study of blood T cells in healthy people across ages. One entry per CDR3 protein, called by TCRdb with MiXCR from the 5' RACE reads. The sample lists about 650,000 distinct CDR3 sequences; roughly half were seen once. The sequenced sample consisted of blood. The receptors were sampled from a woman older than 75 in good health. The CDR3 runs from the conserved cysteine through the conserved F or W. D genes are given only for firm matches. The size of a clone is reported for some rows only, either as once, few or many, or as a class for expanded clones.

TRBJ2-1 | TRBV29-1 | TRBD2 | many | TGCAGCGTTTACACTAGCGGGGGGGCATCGAGGTGGAATGAGCAGTTCTTC | CSVYTSGGASRWNEQFF
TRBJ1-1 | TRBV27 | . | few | TGTGCCAGCAGTCCCCTACAGGGTAGGGCTGAAGCTTTCTTT | CASSPLQGRAEAFF
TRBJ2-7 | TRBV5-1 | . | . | TGCGCCAGCAGCCTAGGGGCAGGGTCCTCGAGTGAGCAGTACTTC | CASSLGAGSSSEQYF
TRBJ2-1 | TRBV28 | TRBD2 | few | TGTGCCAGCAGTTCCCTTACTCAGCGGGAGAGAGTGGGGGATGAGCGGTTCTTC | CASSSLTQRERVGDERFF
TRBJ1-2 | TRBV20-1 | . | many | TGCAGTGCTCGTTCGGGGAGTCAGGATGGCTACACCTTC | CSARSGSQDGYTF
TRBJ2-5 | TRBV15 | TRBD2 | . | TGTGCCACCAGCAGAGATCTGGGGGGGCAAGAGACCCAGTACTTC | CATSRDLGGQETQYF
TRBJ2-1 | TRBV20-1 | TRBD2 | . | TGCAGTGCTAGAGATCCCGGGGGGAGCTTCTACAATGAGCAGTTCTTC | CSARDPGGSFYNEQFF
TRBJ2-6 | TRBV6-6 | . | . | TGTGCCAGCAGAGCAACTTCGGAGTCTGGGGCCAACGTCCTGACTTTC | CASRATSESGANVLTF
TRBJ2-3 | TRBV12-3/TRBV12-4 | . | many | TGTGCCAGCAGCCCGGTCCACTATACGCAGTATTTT | CASSPVHYTQYF
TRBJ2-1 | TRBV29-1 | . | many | TGCAGCGTAGTAGACTACAATGAGCAGTTCTTC | CSVVDYNEQFF
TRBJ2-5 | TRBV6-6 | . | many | TGTGCCAGCAGGCCTAGCGATCTAGAAGAGACCCAGTACTTC | CASRPSDLEETQYF
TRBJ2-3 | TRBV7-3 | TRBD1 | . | TGTGCCAGCAGCATAACAGGGGGGAACACAGATACGCAGTATTTT | CASSITGGNTDTQYF
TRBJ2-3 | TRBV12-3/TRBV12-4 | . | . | TGTGCCAGAGTGAGAACAGATACGCAGTATTTT | CARVRTDTQYF
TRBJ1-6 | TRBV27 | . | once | TGTGCCAGCAGTCCAGGGTACCCACCCCTCCACTTT | CASSPGYPPLHF
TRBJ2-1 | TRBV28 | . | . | TGTGCCAGCAGTTTAGCAGGCATCCTTGAGCAGTTCTTC | CASSLAGILEQFF
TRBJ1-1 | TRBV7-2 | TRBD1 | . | TGTGCCAGCAGCTCCCCGGACAGGGGGCCGGCCCTGAACACTGAAGCTTTCTTT | CASSSPDRGPALNTEAFF
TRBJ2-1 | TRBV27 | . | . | TGTGCCAGCAGGTTACCCGGTGGGGGGAGCTCCTACAATGAGCGGTTCTTC | CASRLPGGGSSYNERFF
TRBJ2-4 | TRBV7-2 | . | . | TGTGCCAGCAGCCTTACGGGGGGCGCGAAAAACATTCAGTACTTC | CASSLTGGAKNIQYF
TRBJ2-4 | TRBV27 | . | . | TGTGCCAGCAGTTTTCTCGGGCCTCAAAACATTCAGTACTTC | CASSFLGPQNIQYF
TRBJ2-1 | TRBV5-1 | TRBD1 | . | TGCGCCAGCAGCCCACGCGACAGGGTTCGGTTCTACAATGAGCAGTTCTTC | CASSPRDRVRFYNEQFF
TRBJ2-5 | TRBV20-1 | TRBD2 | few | TGCAGTGCCACGACTAGCGGGTGGGAGACCCAGTACTTC | CSATTSGWETQYF
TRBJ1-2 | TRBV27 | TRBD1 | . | TGTGCCAGCAGGCAGACAGGGCTGTCTGGCTACACCTTC | CASRQTGLSGYTF
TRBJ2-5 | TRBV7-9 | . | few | TGTGCCAGCAGCGGCGGTCTGGAGCAGTACTTC | CASSGGLEQYF
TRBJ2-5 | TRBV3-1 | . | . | TGTGCCAGCAGTTCTCAGGGTGGACAAGAGACCCAGTACTTC | CASSSQGGQETQYF
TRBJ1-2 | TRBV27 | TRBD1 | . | TGTGCCAGCAGACCGGGACAGGGAAGTGTAGGCTATGGCTACACCTTC | CASRPGQGSVGYGYTF
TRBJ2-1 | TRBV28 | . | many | TGTGCCACCCAGGGTAGAGACTACAATGAGCAGTTCTTC | CATQGRDYNEQFF
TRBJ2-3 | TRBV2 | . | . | TGTGCCAGCAGTGAAGCAGGGAGGACAGATACGCAGTATTTT | CASSEAGRTDTQYF
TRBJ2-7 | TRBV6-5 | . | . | TGTGCCAGCAGAAACGGCGGGTATTCCTACGAGCAGTACTTC | CASRNGGYSYEQYF
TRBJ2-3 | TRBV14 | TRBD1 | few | TGTGCCAGCAGCCAGATACAGGGGGCGACGCAGTATTTT | CASSQIQGATQYF
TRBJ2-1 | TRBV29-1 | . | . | TGCAGCGTTGAAGGGGGCGGGTTCAATGAGCAGTTCTTC | CSVEGGGFNEQFF
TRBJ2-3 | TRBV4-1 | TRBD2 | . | TGCGCCAGCAGCCAATCGACGGGACTAGCGGTCACAGATACGCAGTATTTT | CASSQSTGLAVTDTQYF
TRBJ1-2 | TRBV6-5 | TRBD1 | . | TGTGCCAGCAGTTATGACAGGGGAGCTAACTATGGCTACACCTTC | CASSYDRGANYGYTF
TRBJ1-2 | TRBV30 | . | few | TGTGCCGGGGCGCCCAGGTTCTATGGCTACACCTTC | CAGAPRFYGYTF
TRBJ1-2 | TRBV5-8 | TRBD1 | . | TGTGCCAGCAGCAGAAGGGACAGGCTTAACTATGGCTACACCTTC | CASSRRDRLNYGYTF
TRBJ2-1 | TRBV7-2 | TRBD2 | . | TGTGCCAGCAGCACTACTGGGACTAGCGGAATCTACAATGAGCAGTTCTTC | CASSTTGTSGIYNEQFF
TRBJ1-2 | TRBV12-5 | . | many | TGTGCTAGTGGTCAGGGAGTTAACTATGGCTACACCTTC | CASGQGVNYGYTF
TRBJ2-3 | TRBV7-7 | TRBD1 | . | TGTGCCAGCAGCGCAAAGACAGGGGATCAAGATACGCAGTATTTT | CASSAKTGDQDTQYF
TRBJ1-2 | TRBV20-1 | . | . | TGCAGTGCTACTCCACAGAACTATGGCTACACCTTC | CSATPQNYGYTF
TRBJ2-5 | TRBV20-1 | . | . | TGCAGTGCTCCTAGAAAAGAAGGGGCCGGAGAGACCCAGTACTTC | CSAPRKEGAGETQYF
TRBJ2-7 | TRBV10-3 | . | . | TGTGCCATCGGGCAGACTAATCAACGTACCGACGAGCAGTACTTC | CAIGQTNQRTDEQYF
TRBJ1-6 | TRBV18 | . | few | TGTGCCGGCTCCCAGGCCGAGAATTCACCCCTCCACTTT | CAGSQAENSPLHF
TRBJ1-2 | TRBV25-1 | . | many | TGTGCCAGCAGTGAGTCTCAAGGAGGACTCTATGGCTACACCTTC | CASSESQGGLYGYTF
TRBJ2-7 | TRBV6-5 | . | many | TGTGCCAGCAGTTACTCGATTGGTTACTACGAGCAGTACTTC | CASSYSIGYYEQYF
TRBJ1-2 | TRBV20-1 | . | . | TGCAGTGCTAGACTTCGTCCCGGGCCCAAATTCCTCTATGGCTACACCTTC | CSARLRPGPKFLYGYTF
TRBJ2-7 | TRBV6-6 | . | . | TGTGCCAGCAGTTACGGGGTAGGGTACGAGCAGTACTTC | CASSYGVGYEQYF
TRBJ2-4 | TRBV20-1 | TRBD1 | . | TGCGGTGCTTCGGGACAGCTAAACATTCAGTACTTC | CGASGQLNIQYF
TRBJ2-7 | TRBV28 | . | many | TGTGCCAGCAGCGGTTACGACCCCTACGAGCAGTACTTC | CASSGYDPYEQYF
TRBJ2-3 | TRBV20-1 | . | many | TGCAGTGCTAGACGCGACAGCACAGATACGCAGTATTTT | CSARRDSTDTQYF
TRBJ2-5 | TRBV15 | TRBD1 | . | TGTGCCACCAGCTCGGGGACAGAGCTTCAAGAGACCCAGTACTTC | CATSSGTELQETQYF
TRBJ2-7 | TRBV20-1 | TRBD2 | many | TGCAGTGCCCCCCCCTGGGGGGGTACCTACGAGCAGTACTTC | CSAPPWGGTYEQYF
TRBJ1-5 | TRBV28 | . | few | TGTGCCAGCAGAACGGGTACGAGGGACAATCAGCCCCAGCATTTT | CASRTGTRDNQPQHF
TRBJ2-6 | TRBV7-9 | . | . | TGTGCCAGCAGTCGATACTCCAGGGGTACTGGGGCCAACGTCCTGACTTTC | CASSRYSRGTGANVLTF
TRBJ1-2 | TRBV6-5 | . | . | TGTGCCAGCAGTTACTCCGCGGGGGCGGCTAACTATGGCTACACCTTC | CASSYSAGAANYGYTF
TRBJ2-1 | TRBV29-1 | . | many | TGCAGCGTTCGAGGCCCCAACTCCTACAATGAGCAGTTCTTC | CSVRGPNSYNEQFF
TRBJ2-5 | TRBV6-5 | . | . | TGTGCCAGCAGTTACGGAGCCAGGGCAGTTGTAGAGACCCAGTACTTC | CASSYGARAVVETQYF
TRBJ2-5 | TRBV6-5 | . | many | TGTGCCAGCAGAGGCCCTAGCTCACAGACCCAGTACTTC | CASRGPSSQTQYF
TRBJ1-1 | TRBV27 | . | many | TGTGCCAGCAGTGCCTCGGGGTTCATCCTGACGAACACTGAAGCTTTCTTT | CASSASGFILTNTEAFF